Listed here is a single T cell receptor beta chain. J was trimmed by 1 base and V by 6 bases; bases with no gene match: 2. The CDR3 spans 13 residues. TCRdb keeps only in-frame clones here, not all; method: immunoSEQ multiplex PCR. The sample consists of about 270,000 clones, under 95% of them appearing once. Everyone who took part was about 18 to 90 years old, and they came from about two dozen US areas. The data belong to a study of blood T cell repertoires in COVID-19. The sequenced sample consisted of PBMCs or T cells enriched from blood (not recorded which). V is TRBV12-3 or TRBV12-4 and J is TRBJ2-5, with 7 bases lining up with TRBD1. The receptor comes from a woman between 35 and 50 years old with acute COVID-19. CDR3 protein: CASSRDSQETQYF. The CDR3 DNA is TGTGCCAGCAGCCGGGACAGCCAAGAGACCCAGTACTTC.